The rows below give T cell receptor beta chains drawn from one sample of a study of vaccination and CD4 T cells after COVID-19. For these receptors, no antigen is known. Each CDR3 protein is one row after TCRdb ran MiXCR on the PCR reads. The sample records about 14,000 distinct CDR3 sequences, roughly 45% being singletons. Input material: cultured CD4+ T cells from blood. The origin of the receptors is a human donor with COVID-19. Both conserved end residues are part of each CDR3. Fields, in order: D gene, J gene, clone size, V gene, CDR3 DNA, CDR3 protein. D genes are given only for firm matches. Size is stated for part of the rows, as once, few or many counts, or as a class when the clone is expanded.

d_gene: NA; j_gene: TRBJ1-6; abundance: NA; v_gene: TRBV27; CDR3nt: TGTGCCAGCAGGGGCTCCTATAATTCACCCCTCCACTTT; CDR3aa: CASRGSYNSPLHF
d_gene: NA; j_gene: TRBJ1-5; abundance: NA; v_gene: TRBV30; CDR3nt: TGTGCCTGGAGCGTAAACGGAGATCAGCCCCAGCATTTT; CDR3aa: CAWSVNGDQPQHF
d_gene: TRBD2; j_gene: TRBJ2-7; abundance: NA; v_gene: TRBV11-1; CDR3nt: TGTGCCAGCAGCTCATCACTCACCGGGACTAGCGGAAACTACGAGCAGTACTTC; CDR3aa: CASSSSLTGTSGNYEQYF
d_gene: NA; j_gene: TRBJ2-7; abundance: NA; v_gene: TRBV5-4; CDR3nt: TGTGCCAGCAGCGCTAGTAGGGGAGCTTACGAGCAGTACTTC; CDR3aa: CASSASRGAYEQYF
d_gene: TRBD1; j_gene: TRBJ1-4; abundance: few; v_gene: TRBV30; CDR3nt: TGTGCCTGGAGTGTACAGGGGGGAAGTGAAAAACTGTTTTTT; CDR3aa: CAWSVQGGSEKLFF
d_gene: NA; j_gene: TRBJ1-4; abundance: NA; v_gene: TRBV5-4; CDR3nt: TGTGCCAGCAGCGGGATGCAGGGGGAAAAACTGTTTTTT; CDR3aa: CASSGMQGEKLFF
d_gene: NA; j_gene: TRBJ2-7; abundance: NA; v_gene: TRBV4-3; CDR3nt: TGCGCCAGCAGCCAAGCCCCTGGGTTCTCCGAGCAGTACTTC; CDR3aa: CASSQAPGFSEQYF
d_gene: TRBD1; j_gene: TRBJ2-5; abundance: few; v_gene: TRBV6-1; CDR3nt: TGTGCCAGCAGCCCCCCAGGGACAGTGGGAGAGACCCAGTACTTC; CDR3aa: CASSPPGTVGETQYF
d_gene: NA; j_gene: TRBJ1-1; abundance: NA; v_gene: TRBV10-2; CDR3nt: TGCGCCAGCAGTGCGGGGGCGCGGACTGAAGCTTTCTTT; CDR3aa: CASSAGARTEAFF
d_gene: TRBD1; j_gene: TRBJ2-3; abundance: NA; v_gene: TRBV20-1; CDR3nt: TGCAGTGCTAGACGACAGGGCGCATCCGTAGATACGCAGTATTTT; CDR3aa: CSARRQGASVDTQYF
d_gene: TRBD1; j_gene: TRBJ2-2; abundance: few; v_gene: TRBV5-6; CDR3nt: TGTGCCAGCAGCTTGGACAGGGGGCTTACCGGGGAGCTGTTTTTT; CDR3aa: CASSLDRGLTGELFF
d_gene: NA; j_gene: TRBJ1-3; abundance: few; v_gene: TRBV20-1; CDR3nt: TGCAGTGCTAGCCGGGAAGGGAGAGGAAACACCATATATTTT; CDR3aa: CSASREGRGNTIYF
d_gene: NA; j_gene: TRBJ1-5; abundance: NA; v_gene: TRBV12-3/TRBV12-4; CDR3nt: TGTGCCAGCAGTTTAAAGGGGGTTGGCAATCAGCCCCAGCATTTT; CDR3aa: CASSLKGVGNQPQHF
d_gene: NA; j_gene: TRBJ1-6; abundance: NA; v_gene: TRBV6-1; CDR3nt: TGTGCCAGCAGCGGAGGGGGCTCCTATAATTCACCCCTCCACTTT; CDR3aa: CASSGGGSYNSPLHF
d_gene: NA; j_gene: TRBJ2-3; abundance: NA; v_gene: TRBV10-2; CDR3nt: TGCGCCAGCACTCCGGTGGAGCCCACAGATACGCAGTATTTT; CDR3aa: CASTPVEPTDTQYF
d_gene: TRBD1; j_gene: TRBJ1-4; abundance: NA; v_gene: TRBV7-2; CDR3nt: TGTGCCAGCAGCTTAGAGGACAGGGGCAAGCTTTTGTCTAATGAAAAACTGTTTTTT; CDR3aa: CASSLEDRGKLLSNEKLFF
d_gene: NA; j_gene: TRBJ2-5; abundance: few; v_gene: TRBV12-3/TRBV12-4; CDR3nt: TGTGCCAGCACCGCCAGGGGAAGGGAGACCCAGTACTTC; CDR3aa: CASTARGRETQYF
d_gene: TRBD1; j_gene: TRBJ1-4; abundance: few; v_gene: TRBV20-1; CDR3nt: TGCAGTGCTAGCCCGGGACAGGAGAATGAAAAACTGTTTTTT; CDR3aa: CSASPGQENEKLFF
d_gene: TRBD1; j_gene: TRBJ2-7; abundance: NA; v_gene: TRBV5-1; CDR3nt: TGCGCCAGCACCTTGGGACAGGGGGACGAGCAGTACTTC; CDR3aa: CASTLGQGDEQYF
d_gene: NA; j_gene: TRBJ1-6; abundance: NA; v_gene: TRBV20-1; CDR3nt: TGCAGTGCTAGACAGGGCCGGGATTCACCCCTCCACTTT; CDR3aa: CSARQGRDSPLHF
d_gene: NA; j_gene: TRBJ2-5; abundance: NA; v_gene: TRBV9; CDR3nt: TGTGCCAGCAGCGTTAGGGGATTGGAAGAGACCCAGTACTTC; CDR3aa: CASSVRGLEETQYF
d_gene: NA; j_gene: TRBJ2-4; abundance: NA; v_gene: TRBV6-1; CDR3nt: TGTGCCAGCAGCAACGCGGGCCTTGGCATTCAGTACTTC; CDR3aa: CASSNAGLGIQYF
d_gene: NA; j_gene: TRBJ1-6; abundance: NA; v_gene: TRBV10-3; CDR3nt: TGTGCCAGCAGTGGCAGCTGGAACTCCTATAATTCACCCCTCCACTTT; CDR3aa: CASSGSWNSYNSPLHF
d_gene: NA; j_gene: TRBJ1-2; abundance: NA; v_gene: TRBV28; CDR3nt: TGTGCCAGCAGCCCCGCCTGGGGCGGTATCAAAGAGGTTGGCTACACCTTC; CDR3aa: CASSPAWGGIKEVGYTF
d_gene: NA; j_gene: TRBJ2-1; abundance: large; v_gene: TRBV6-4; CDR3nt: TGTGCCAGCAGTGACTACCATCACATGGGGGTTGATGAGCAGTTCTTC; CDR3aa: CASSDYHHMGVDEQFF
d_gene: TRBD1; j_gene: TRBJ1-1; abundance: NA; v_gene: TRBV19; CDR3nt: TGTGCCAGTAGTATAGCGGGACAGGGGACCACTGAAGCTTTCTTT; CDR3aa: CASSIAGQGTTEAFF
d_gene: NA; j_gene: TRBJ1-3; abundance: NA; v_gene: TRBV2; CDR3nt: TGTGCCAGCAGAGCAGGGGTTTCTGGAAACACCATATATTTT; CDR3aa: CASRAGVSGNTIYF
d_gene: NA; j_gene: TRBJ2-3; abundance: NA; v_gene: TRBV7-2; CDR3nt: TGTGCCAGCAGCTTTCTGCGGGGTAGTACAGATACGCAGTATTTT; CDR3aa: CASSFLRGSTDTQYF
d_gene: NA; j_gene: TRBJ1-2; abundance: NA; v_gene: TRBV7-9; CDR3nt: TGTGCCAGCAGCTTACAGGGGCCGAACCACTATGGCTACACCTTC; CDR3aa: CASSLQGPNHYGYTF
d_gene: TRBD1; j_gene: TRBJ1-1; abundance: NA; v_gene: TRBV6-1; CDR3nt: TGTGCCAGCGCTTTCGCCGGGACAGCGAACACTGAAGCTTTCTTT; CDR3aa: CASAFAGTANTEAFF
d_gene: TRBD1; j_gene: TRBJ2-3; abundance: NA; v_gene: TRBV19; CDR3nt: TGTGCCAGTAGTATAAGACAGGGTACAGATACGCAGTATTTT; CDR3aa: CASSIRQGTDTQYF
d_gene: TRBD2; j_gene: TRBJ2-7; abundance: NA; v_gene: TRBV27; CDR3nt: TGTGCCAGCAGGGGACTAGCGGGGGGGCGTAGCTACGAGCAGTACTTC; CDR3aa: CASRGLAGGRSYEQYF
d_gene: NA; j_gene: TRBJ1-2; abundance: NA; v_gene: TRBV6-5; CDR3nt: TGTGCCAGCAGTTACGAGGGTAGCTATGGCTACACCTTC; CDR3aa: CASSYEGSYGYTF
d_gene: NA; j_gene: TRBJ2-7; abundance: NA; v_gene: TRBV7-2; CDR3nt: TGTGCCAGCAGCTTAAGTGAACAGAACTACGAGCAGTACTTC; CDR3aa: CASSLSEQNYEQYF
d_gene: NA; j_gene: TRBJ1-2; abundance: NA; v_gene: TRBV19; CDR3nt: TGTGCCAGTAGTTCCCTGGGCAGGAACTATGGCTACACCTTC; CDR3aa: CASSSLGRNYGYTF
d_gene: TRBD1; j_gene: TRBJ1-5; abundance: few; v_gene: TRBV20-1; CDR3nt: TGCAGTGCTCGGACAGGAGGTCAGCCCCAGCATTTT; CDR3aa: CSARTGGQPQHF
d_gene: NA; j_gene: TRBJ1-5; abundance: few; v_gene: TRBV20-1; CDR3nt: TGCAGTGTACCGGTCGGCAATCAGCCCCAGCATTTT; CDR3aa: CSVPVGNQPQHF